This T cell receptor beta chain emerged from a study of blood T cell repertoires in COVID-19. At the level of the study: Acute-phase and convalescent COVID-19 samples originated in the United States, Italy and Spain. PBMCs, B-cell-depleted T cells, or T cells were the source of the cDNA or gDNA that made up the material.

V lost 2 bases to trimming and J lost 3 bases; unmatched junction nucleotides: 16. The V gene's germline CDR1 is PRHDT and CDR2 FYEKMQ (reference sequence). The CDR3 is 19 amino acids. Assay: immunoSEQ multiplex PCR; the TCRdb copy retains only in-frame clones and omits some. The sample records approximately 70,000 clones, approximately 90% being singletons. The source of this sequence is a woman aged 60 to 75 with active COVID-19. The material sequenced was peripheral blood. The genes are TRBV13 and TRBJ1-1, with TRBD1 matching over 9 bases. DNA of the CDR3: TGTGCCAGCAGCTTATTGGTCACAGTCAGGACAGGGGTTGACACTGAAGCTTTCTTT. This codes for CASSLLVTVRTGVDTEAFF.